Only a few counts were recorded for the clone carrying this TCR beta chain. The data were obtained in a study of early T cells in non-severe SARS-CoV-2 infection. Background on the study: Unsorted whole-blood RNA was sequenced in bulk, leaving chains unpaired.

The TCR library protocol was used to attach unique molecular identifiers. These identifiers were attached to individual cDNA molecules. TCRdb redid the calling of the 5' RACE reads with MiXCR, one entry per CDR3 protein. Of about 52,000 distinct CDR3 sequences in the sample, roughly 12% were seen once. The source is an adult who was a healthcare worker with PCR-confirmed SARS-CoV-2 infection or an uninfected control (not recorded which). Sequenced: whole blood.

This chain's CDR3 is CASRTGGPGYTF. CDR3 in DNA: TGTGCCAGCAGAACAGGGGGCCCTGGCTACACCTTC. The rearrangement joins TRBV28 to TRBJ1-2; 9 nucleotides align to TRBD1. Germline V gene sequence: CDR1 MDHEN, CDR2 SYDVKM. The CDR3 length is 12 residues. J gave up 7 bases and V 6 bases, and 3 bases lay outside the gene matches.